The subject of this entry is one T cell receptor (beta chain). This sample is drawn from a study of blood T cell repertoires in COVID-19. In the original processing: Amplification of reference gene primers provided the estimated nucleated cell counts. The assay was immunoSEQ multiplex PCR, and TCRdb's table has in-frame clones only and misses some. Clone size and the V and J calls come from that table; the DNA yielded D and trimming. The sample has about 200,000 clones; 86% are singletons. Sequencing was performed on PBMCs or T cells enriched from blood (not recorded which). This receptor was taken from a man aged 35 to 55 with acute COVID-19.

CDR3 sequence (DNA): TGTGCCAGCAGGCTAGCGGGAGGAACCCCCACCGGGGAGCTGTTTTTT. This sequence encodes CASRLAGGTPTGELFF. This chain links TRBV28 with TRBJ2-2, with 11 bases identical to TRBD2. The germline CDR1 and CDR2 sequences are MDHEN and SYDVKM. The CDR3 has 16 residues. V lost 6 bases and J lost 4; bases outside the gene matches: 7.